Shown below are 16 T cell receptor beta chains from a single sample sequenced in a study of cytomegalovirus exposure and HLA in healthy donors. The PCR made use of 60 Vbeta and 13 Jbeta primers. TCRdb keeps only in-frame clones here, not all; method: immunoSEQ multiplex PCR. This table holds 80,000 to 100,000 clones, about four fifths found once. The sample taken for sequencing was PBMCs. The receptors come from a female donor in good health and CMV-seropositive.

Here the CDR3 DNA reads TGTGCCACCAGCTGGGATCAGGGTAGCAATCAGCCCCAGCATTTT. Its translation: CATSWDQGSNQPQHF. The chain links TRBV15 to TRBJ1-5, with D perhaps matching TRBD1 (5 bases). The length of the CDR3 is 15 residues. The ends were cut back, 5 bases at V and 0 bases at J, with 11 bases in the middle. Germline CDR1 reads LNHNV; CDR2 reads YYDKDF (reference sequence).

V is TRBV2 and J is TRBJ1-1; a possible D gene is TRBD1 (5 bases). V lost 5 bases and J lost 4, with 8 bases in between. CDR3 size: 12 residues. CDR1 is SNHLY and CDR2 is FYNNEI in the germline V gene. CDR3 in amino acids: CASSRQTTEAFF. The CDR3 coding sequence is TGTGCCAGCAGTAGACAGACCACTGAAGCTTTCTTT.

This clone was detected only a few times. CDR3 in DNA: TGTGCCAGCAGCTTGAGGCGGGGACAGACGAACACCGGGGAGCTGTTTTTT. It codes for CASSLRRGQTNTGELFF. The V and J genes are TRBV5-4 and TRBJ2-2, with a weak D call TRBD1 (7 bases). V was clipped by 1 base and J by 0 bases, with 13 bases between them. The CDR3 is made up of 17 amino acids. The V gene's germline CDR1 is SGHNT and CDR2 YYREEE (reference sequence).

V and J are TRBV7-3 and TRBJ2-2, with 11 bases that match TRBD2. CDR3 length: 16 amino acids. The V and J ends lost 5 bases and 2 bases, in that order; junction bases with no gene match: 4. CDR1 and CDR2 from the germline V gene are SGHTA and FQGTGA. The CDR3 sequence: CASSLGLAGNTGELFF. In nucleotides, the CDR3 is TGTGCCAGCAGCCTCGGACTAGCGGGCAACACCGGGGAGCTGTTTTTT.

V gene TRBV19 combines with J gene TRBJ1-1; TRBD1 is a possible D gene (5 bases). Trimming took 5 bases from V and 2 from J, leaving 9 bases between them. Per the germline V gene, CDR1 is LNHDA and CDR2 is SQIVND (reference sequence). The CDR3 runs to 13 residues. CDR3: CASSLTVNTEAFF. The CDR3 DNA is TGTGCCAGTAGTTTGACAGTAAACACTGAAGCTTTCTTT.

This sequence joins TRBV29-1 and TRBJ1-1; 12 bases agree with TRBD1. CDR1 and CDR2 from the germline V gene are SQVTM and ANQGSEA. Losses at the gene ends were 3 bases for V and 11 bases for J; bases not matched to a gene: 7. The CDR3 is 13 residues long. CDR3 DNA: TGCAGCGTTGAGCGCCGGGACAGGGGGCTTGCTTTCTTT. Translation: CSVERRDRGLAFF.

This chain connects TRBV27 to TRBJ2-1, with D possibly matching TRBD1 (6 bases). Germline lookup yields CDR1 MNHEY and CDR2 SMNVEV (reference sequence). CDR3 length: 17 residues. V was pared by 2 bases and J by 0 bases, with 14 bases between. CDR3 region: CASSLGQPLSSYNEQFF. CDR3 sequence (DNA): TGTGCCAGCAGTTTAGGACAGCCGCTAAGCTCCTACAATGAGCAGTTCTTC.

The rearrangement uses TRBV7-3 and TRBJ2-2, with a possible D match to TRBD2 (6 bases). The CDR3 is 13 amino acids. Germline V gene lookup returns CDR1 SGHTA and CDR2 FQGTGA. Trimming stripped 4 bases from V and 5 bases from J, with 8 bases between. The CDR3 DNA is TGTGCCAGCAGCTCACTAGCAACCGGGGAGCTGTTTTTT. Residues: CASSSLATGELFF.

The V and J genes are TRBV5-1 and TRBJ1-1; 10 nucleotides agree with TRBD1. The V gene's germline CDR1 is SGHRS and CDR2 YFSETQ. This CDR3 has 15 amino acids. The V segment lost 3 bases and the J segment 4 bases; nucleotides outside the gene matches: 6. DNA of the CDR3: TGCGCCAGCAGCTCAGAGGGACAGGGGAGCACTGAAGCTTTCTTT. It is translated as CASSSEGQGSTEAFF.

The chain's CDR3 is CASSPQPYDSSYGYTF. CDR3 DNA sequence: TGTGCCAGCTCACCTCAACCTTACGACAGCAGCTATGGCTACACCTTC. The chain has TRBV18 and TRBJ1-2; maybe TRBD1 (5 bases). The CDR3 is 16 amino acids. Germline assignment: CDR1 KGHSH and CDR2 LQKENI. V shed 3 bases and J shed 4 bases, with 18 bases lying between them.

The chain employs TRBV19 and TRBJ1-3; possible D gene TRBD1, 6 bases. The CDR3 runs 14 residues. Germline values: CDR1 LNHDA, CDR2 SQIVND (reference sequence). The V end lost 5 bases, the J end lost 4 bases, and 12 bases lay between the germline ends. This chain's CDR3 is CASSSGVAGNTIYF. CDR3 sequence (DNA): TGTGCCAGTAGTTCAGGGGTGGCCGGAAACACCATATATTTT.

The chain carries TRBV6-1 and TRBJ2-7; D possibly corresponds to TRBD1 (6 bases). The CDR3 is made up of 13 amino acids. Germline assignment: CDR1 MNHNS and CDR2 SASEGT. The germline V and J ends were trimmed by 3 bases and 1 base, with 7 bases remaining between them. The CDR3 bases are TGTGCCAGCAGTGACAGGGGATCCTACGAGCAGTACTTC. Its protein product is CASSDRGSYEQYF.

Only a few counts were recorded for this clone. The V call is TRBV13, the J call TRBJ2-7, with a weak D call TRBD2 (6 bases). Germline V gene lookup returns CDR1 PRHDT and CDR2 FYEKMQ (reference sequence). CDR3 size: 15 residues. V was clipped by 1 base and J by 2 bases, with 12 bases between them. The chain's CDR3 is CASSLEGTGAYEQYF. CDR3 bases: TGTGCCAGCAGCTTAGAAGGGACGGGAGCCTACGAGCAGTACTTC.

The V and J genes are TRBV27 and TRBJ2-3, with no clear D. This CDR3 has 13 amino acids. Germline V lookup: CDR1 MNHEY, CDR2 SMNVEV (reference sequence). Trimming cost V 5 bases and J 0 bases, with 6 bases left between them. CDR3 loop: CASSLRSTDTQYF. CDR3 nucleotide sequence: TGTGCCAGCAGTCTACGCAGCACAGATACGCAGTATTTT.

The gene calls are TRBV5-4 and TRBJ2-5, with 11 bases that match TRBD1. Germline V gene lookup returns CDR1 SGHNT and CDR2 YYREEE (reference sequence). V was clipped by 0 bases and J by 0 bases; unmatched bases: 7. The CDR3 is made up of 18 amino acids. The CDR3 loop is CASSLGEGTGGYQETQYF. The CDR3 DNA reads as TGTGCCAGCAGCTTGGGGGAGGGGACAGGGGGTTACCAAGAGACCCAGTACTTC.

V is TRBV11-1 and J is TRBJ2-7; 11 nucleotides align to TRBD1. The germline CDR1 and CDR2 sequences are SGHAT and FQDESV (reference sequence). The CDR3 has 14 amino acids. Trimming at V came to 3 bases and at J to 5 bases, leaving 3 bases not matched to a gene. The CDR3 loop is CASSLDRGPHEQYF. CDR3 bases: TGTGCCAGCAGCTTGGACAGGGGGCCTCACGAGCAGTACTTC.